The rows below give T cell receptor beta chains drawn from one sample of a study of blood T cell repertoires in COVID-19. Clones were read by immunoSEQ multiplex PCR, and TCRdb kept only the in-frame ones, dropping some. The sample shows approximately 240,000 clones, 75% to 85% of them seen only once. The sample consisted of peripheral blood. Receptor source: a woman between 40 and 55 years old who had recovered from COVID-19. CDR3s include the opening cysteine and the closing phenylalanine or tryptophan. The D gene is left open where the match is weak. Size is omitted from some rows. Given values are once, few, many or a class for expanded clones.

abundance	v_gene	d_gene	j_gene	CDR3aa	CDR3nt
-	TRBV4-3	-	TRBJ1-2	CASSQVTGRDYGYTF	TGCGCCAGCAGCCAAGTTACGGGAAGGGACTATGGCTACACCTTC
-	TRBV3-1/TRBV3-2	TRBD1	TRBJ1-3	CASSPGQGAIYF	TGTGCCAGCAGCCCCGGACAGGGGGCCATATATTTT
-	TRBV10-3	TRBD1	TRBJ1-1	CATTGASGMNTEAFF	TGTGCCACGACAGGGGCGTCGGGGATGAACACTGAAGCTTTCTTT
-	TRBV5-1	-	TRBJ1-2	CASSLDRPYGYTF	TGCGCCAGCAGCCTAGACAGGCCCTATGGCTACACCTTC
-	TRBV2	-	TRBJ2-2	CASKGVITGELFF	TGTGCCAGCAAGGGGGTTATTACCGGGGAGCTGTTTTTT
-	TRBV28	-	TRBJ1-1	CASSLWGDTGPNTEAFF	TGTGCCAGCAGTTTATGGGGTGACACAGGGCCGAACACTGAAGCTTTCTTT
once	TRBV2	-	TRBJ2-5	CASREQGGGETQYF	TGTGCCAGCAGGGAACAGGGAGGGGGAGAGACCCAGTACTTC
-	TRBV6-2/TRBV6-3	-	TRBJ1-6	CASSYLGYDSPYNSPLHF	TGTGCCAGCAGTTATTTGGGTTACGACTCTCCCTATAATTCACCCCTCCACTTT
-	TRBV20-1	TRBD1	TRBJ1-2	CSASRGLYGYTF	TGCAGTGCTAGTAGGGGGCTGTATGGCTACACCTTC
-	TRBV28	-	TRBJ1-5	CASNLGGEPQHF	TGTGCCAGCAACCTGGGGGGGGAGCCCCAGCATTTT
few	TRBV7-3	-	TRBJ1-1	CASSLTANTEAFF	TGTGCCAGCAGCTTGACAGCGAACACTGAAGCTTTCTTT
-	TRBV5-8	-	TRBJ2-6	CASSNHRAGSGANVLTF	TGTGCCAGCAGCAATCACAGGGCTGGTTCTGGGGCCAACGTCCTGACTTTC
-	TRBV5-1	TRBD1	TRBJ1-1	CASSLSRDRERNTEAFF	TGCGCCAGCAGCTTGTCCCGGGACAGGGAACGAAACACTGAAGCTTTCTTT
-	TRBV5-1	TRBD1	TRBJ1-1	CASSFPQQGVAFF	TGCGCCAGCAGCTTTCCGCAACAGGGGGTGGCTTTCTTT
many	TRBV4-3	TRBD1	TRBJ2-2	CASSQDLGQGSFTGELFF	TGCGCCAGCAGCCAAGATTTGGGACAGGGGTCGTTTACCGGGGAGCTGTTTTTT
-	TRBV3-1/TRBV3-2	TRBD1	TRBJ1-4	CASSQWGQGFEKLFF	TGTGCCAGCAGCCAATGGGGACAGGGATTTGAAAAACTGTTTTTT
-	TRBV19	TRBD1	TRBJ1-2	CASSIGQGVYYGYTF	TGTGCCAGTAGTATAGGCCAGGGGGTCTACTATGGCTACACCTTC
-	TRBV11-3	TRBD2	TRBJ2-7	CASSSWTSATYEQYF	TGTGCCAGCAGCTCGTGGACTAGCGCTACCTACGAGCAGTACTTC
-	TRBV28	-	TRBJ2-7	CASRAQGAYEQYF	TGTGCCAGCAGGGCACAGGGTGCGTACGAGCAGTACTTC
-	TRBV6-5	TRBD1	TRBJ1-2	CASSHPGGNYGYTF	TGTGCCAGCAGCCACCCAGGGGGTAACTATGGCTACACCTTC
-	TRBV3-1/TRBV3-2	-	TRBJ2-3	CASRSQTDTQYF	TGTGCCAGCAGATCACAGACAGATACGCAGTATTTT
-	TRBV7-8	TRBD1	TRBJ1-4	CASGLTGGSEKLFF	TGTGCCAGCGGCCTAACAGGGGGCTCTGAAAAACTGTTTTTT
-	TRBV19	TRBD1	TRBJ2-7	CASSPGQVYYEQYF	TGTGCCAGTAGTCCAGGACAGGTCTACTACGAGCAGTACTTC
-	TRBV19	TRBD1	TRBJ2-2	CASSFGFVGQGGTGELFF	TGTGCCAGTAGTTTCGGATTCGTTGGACAGGGGGGAACCGGGGAGCTGTTTTTT
-	TRBV4-3	-	TRBJ2-1	CASSQVLPGDYYNEQFF	TGCGCCAGCAGCCAAGTATTGCCAGGAGACTATTACAATGAGCAGTTCTTC
-	TRBV3-1/TRBV3-2	-	TRBJ2-1	CASSQMTGTYNEQFF	TGTGCCAGCAGCCAAATGACGGGGACTTACAATGAGCAGTTCTTC
-	TRBV19	TRBD1	TRBJ1-1	CASSRTGDTEAFF	TGTGCCAGTAGTCGGACAGGGGACACTGAAGCTTTCTTT
-	TRBV27	-	TRBJ1-2	CASSLLGPYGYTF	TGTGCCAGCAGTTTATTGGGGCCCTATGGCTACACCTTC
-	TRBV4-2	TRBD1	TRBJ2-2	CASSQDPRGLNTGELFF	TGTGCCAGCAGCCAAGATCCCAGGGGGCTCAACACCGGGGAGCTGTTTTTT
-	TRBV11-2	TRBD1	TRBJ1-4	CASSYDRGTNEKLFF	TGTGCCAGCAGCTACGACAGGGGTACTAATGAAAAACTGTTTTTT
-	TRBV3-1/TRBV3-2	-	TRBJ2-1	CASSQERGPNNEQFF	TGTGCCAGCAGCCAAGAGCGGGGGCCCAACAATGAGCAGTTCTTC
-	TRBV3-1/TRBV3-2	TRBD2	TRBJ2-3	CASSQQAGGSTDTQYF	TGTGCCAGCAGCCAACAAGCGGGGGGTAGCACAGATACGCAGTATTTT
-	TRBV9	TRBD1	TRBJ2-7	CASSRDSSYEQYF	TGTGCCAGCAGCCGGGACAGTTCCTACGAGCAGTACTTC
few	TRBV28	-	TRBJ2-2	CASSPVLLTGELFF	TGTGCCAGCAGCCCTGTTTTACTCACCGGGGAGCTGTTTTTT
-	TRBV28	-	TRBJ1-6	CASSFSLLAGNNSPLHF	TGTGCCAGCAGTTTTTCTCTTTTGGCGGGAAATAATTCACCCCTCCACTTT
-	TRBV28	-	TRBJ2-2	CASSLYRGGTGELFF	TGTGCCAGCAGTTTATACAGGGGGGGCACCGGGGAGCTGTTTTTT
once	TRBV7-9	-	TRBJ2-3	CASSPLEKGVADTQYF	TGTGCCAGCAGCCCCCTGGAAAAGGGGGTGGCAGATACGCAGTATTTT
-	TRBV2	TRBD2	TRBJ2-3	CASRIGLAGNTDTQYF	TGTGCCAGCAGAATCGGGCTAGCGGGAAACACAGATACGCAGTATTTT
-	TRBV30	TRBD2	TRBJ2-7	CAWSVPSRGTRMGEQYF	TGTGCCTGGAGTGTACCTAGCCGCGGGACTAGAATGGGCGAGCAGTACTTC
-	TRBV13	-	TRBJ2-3	CASSPRFGRTQYF	TGTGCCAGCAGCCCCCGATTTGGTAGAACGCAGTATTTT
-	TRBV7-6	-	TRBJ2-7	CASSPRSGRDYEQYF	TGTGCCAGCAGCCCAAGGTCGGGGAGAGACTACGAGCAGTACTTC
-	TRBV11-2	TRBD1	TRBJ2-3	CASSEGLGGADTQYF	TGTGCCAGCAGCGAAGGTCTAGGGGGCGCAGATACGCAGTATTTT
-	TRBV18	TRBD1	TRBJ2-7	CASSQGSGQGAYEQYF	TGTGCCAGCTCGCAAGGATCGGGACAGGGGGCTTACGAGCAGTACTTC
-	TRBV13	TRBD2	TRBJ2-3	CASSPLGPRGGIISDTQYF	TGTGCCAGCAGCCCGCTGGGGCCGCGGGGGGGCATTATATCAGATACGCAGTATTTT
few	TRBV7-2	TRBD2	TRBJ2-1	CASSLRSSGGNEQFF	TGTGCCAGCAGCTTAAGGTCTAGCGGGGGGAATGAGCAGTTCTTC
-	TRBV25-1	TRBD1	TRBJ2-7	CASAPGQLYEQYF	TGTGCCAGTGCTCCGGGACAGCTCTACGAGCAGTACTTC
-	TRBV2	-	TRBJ1-2	CASSTTVNYGYTF	TGTGCCAGCAGTACGACAGTTAACTATGGCTACACCTTC
-	TRBV7-2	TRBD2	TRBJ2-7	CASSFLGGLSYEQYF	TGTGCCAGCAGCTTCCTGGGAGGGTTGAGCTACGAGCAGTACTTC
-	TRBV27	-	TRBJ2-7	CASSLSPGFEQYF	TGTGCCAGCAGTTTATCACCGGGGTTCGAGCAGTACTTC
-	TRBV4-1	-	TRBJ1-1	CASSQGPAGRPPYLNTRTEAFF	TGCGCCAGCAGCCAAGGGCCGGCCGGCAGGCCACCGTATTTGAACACTCGTACTGAAGCTTTCTTT
-	TRBV7-9	TRBD1	TRBJ1-1	CASSRRTGQTEAFF	TGTGCCAGCAGCAGACGGACAGGGCAGACTGAAGCTTTCTTT
-	TRBV12-3/TRBV12-4	TRBD1	TRBJ2-7	CASTWGQGYEQYF	TGTGCCAGCACGTGGGGACAGGGCTACGAGCAGTACTTC
-	TRBV18	TRBD1	TRBJ1-2	CASSPPGQGRLGYTF	TGTGCCAGCTCACCACCGGGACAGGGGCGTCTTGGCTACACCTTC
-	TRBV27	-	TRBJ2-3	CASSSGLPGMDTQYF	TGTGCCAGCAGCTCGGGACTCCCGGGGATGGATACGCAGTATTTT